This T cell receptor beta chain was sequenced for a study of blood T cell repertoires in COVID-19. The overall study: The United States, Italy and Spain provided the acute and convalescent COVID-19 samples. T cells, B-cell-depleted T cells, or PBMCs supplied cDNA or gDNA.

In the study's own analysis: Estimation of nucleated cell counts was performed using reference gene primer amplification. Produced via immunoSEQ multiplex PCR; TCRdb's table is partial and in-frame only. V and J calls and clone size are as listed in that table; D and trimming were resolved from the DNA. The sample contains 250,000 to 350,000 clones, around 80% of which appear only once. Trimming at V came to 2 bases and at J to 2 bases, leaving 6 bases not matched to a gene. Per germline, CDR1 MNHNY and CDR2 SVGAGI (reference sequence). CDR3 length: 16 amino acids. The sequence was collected from a woman between 45 and 60 years old with acute or convalescent COVID-19. The J gene is TRBJ1-2, the V gene TRBV6-6; 9 bases agree with TRBD1. Sequencing was carried out using peripheral blood. The CDR3 spells CASSYPGQGRNYGYTF. The CDR3 nucleotides are TGTGCCAGCAGTTACCCTGGACAGGGGCGCAACTATGGCTACACCTTC.